These 10 T cell receptor beta chains share one sample of origin, sequenced in a study of T cells in Graves' hyperthyroidism and ophthalmopathy. Researchers amplified the TCR beta CDR3 regions from RNA transcripts. First-round RT-PCR of the TCR CDR3 relied on the HTBI primer set. Each CDR3 protein gets one entry after TCRdb re-called the multiplex PCR reads with MiXCR. In the table there are hundreds of thousands of distinct CDR3 sequences, over 35% of which are singletons. Input material: blood. The receptors here all came from a man aged 18 to 29 with Graves' hyperthyroidism.

At least ten counts were recorded for this clonotype. The gene calls are TRBV15 and TRBJ1-4, with D possibly matching TRBD1 (5 bases). The CDR3 length is 15 residues. Trimming removed 0 bases at V and 2 bases at J, with 7 bases between. In germline, CDR1 is LNHNV, CDR2 YYDKDF (reference sequence). The CDR3 coding sequence is TGTGCCACCAGCAGAGAGGGGGAGACTAATGAAAAACTGTTTTTT. Protein sequence: CATSREGETNEKLFF. Combining the CDR3 with reference TRBV15 and TRBJ1-4 gives the whole variable domain DAMVIQNPRYQVTQFGKPVTLSCSQTLNHNVMYWYQQKSSQAPKLLFHYYDKDFNNEADTPDNFQSRRPNTSFCFLDIRSPGLGDTAMYLCATSREGETNEKLFFGSGTQLSVL.

The gene calls are TRBV7-9 and TRBJ2-7; TRBD2 might be the D (6 bases). V gave up 5 bases and J gave up 0 bases, with 14 bases separating them. The CDR3 has 15 amino acids. Germline loops: CDR1 SEHNR, CDR2 FQNEAQ (reference sequence). CDR3 DNA sequence: TGTGCCAGCAGCGGAGGGACCGTCAGCTCCTACGAGCAGTACTTC. Encoded protein: CASSGGTVSSYEQYF.

About this clonotype: One end of the junction varies from germline; a read error may be responsible. The chain couples TRBV10-3 to TRBJ1-6; a possible D gene is TRBD1 (5 bases). The CDR3 totals 14 residues. Germline V lookup: CDR1 ENHRY, CDR2 SYGVKD. The CDR3 loop reads CAISDDGAGSPPHF. As DNA, the CDR3 is TGTGCCATCAGTGATGACGGGGCTGGTTCACCCCCCCACTTT.

Concerning this clonotype itself: A read error may be the cause here, since a much bigger clone is one base away. The J gene is TRBJ1-6, the V gene TRBV20-1; TRBD1 aligns across 7 bases. The V gene's germline CDR1 is DFQATT and CDR2 SNEGSKA (reference sequence). This CDR3 contains 14 residues. The CDR3 nucleotides read TGCAGTGCTCCCGGGACAGCCCTTAATCCACCCCTCCACTTT. As protein: CSAPGTALNPPLHF.

V and J are TRBV2 and TRBJ1-4; TRBD1 aligns across 9 bases. The CDR3 has 12 residues. Germline V gene lookup returns CDR1 SNHLY and CDR2 FYNNEI. V was clipped by 8 bases and J by 13 bases; unmatched bases: 8. The CDR3 sequence is CASENRGPGLFF. DNA of the CDR3: TGTGCCAGCGAGAACAGGGGGCCAGGACTGTTTTTT.

This CDR3 is CASSGTGPAGVNEKLFF. The CDR3 coding sequence is TGTGCCAGCAGCGGGACAGGCCCCGCGGGGGTTAATGAAAAACTGTTTTTT. The chain joins TRBV7-2 to TRBJ1-4; TRBD1 agrees at 8 bases. The CDR3 is 17 amino acids. Germline V lookup: CDR1 SGHTA, CDR2 FQGNSA. The ends lost 5 bases at V and 4 bases at J; junction bases unmatched: 12.

This clonotype was seen more than once but under ten times. The chain has TRBV12-3 or TRBV12-4 and TRBJ1-2; TRBD1 is a possible D gene (5 bases). The length of the CDR3 is 13 residues. V shed 6 bases and J shed 7 bases, with 15 bases lying between them. DNA for the CDR3: TGTGCCAGCAGGGGGGACGGAAACGGTGGCTACACCTTC. It is translated as CASRGDGNGGYTF.

This clonotype showed up just a few times. CDR3 amino acids: CASSITAYNQPQHF. CDR3 sequence (DNA): TGTGCCAGCAGTATAACAGCTTACAATCAGCCCCAGCATTTT. V and J are TRBV6-5 and TRBJ1-5; D uncertain. Trimming shortened V by 5 bases and J by 3 bases, and 11 bases separated the two germline ends. The CDR3 runs 14 residues. From germline, CDR1 is MNHEY and CDR2 SVGAGI.

V gene TRBV29-1 combines with J gene TRBJ1-1; D possibly corresponds to TRBD1 (6 bases). V was trimmed by 7 bases and J by 3 bases, leaving 9 bases between them. In germline, CDR1 is SQVTM, CDR2 ANQGSEA. This CDR3 contains 11 residues. The CDR3 sequence is CSAGGHTEAFF. Here the CDR3 DNA reads TGCAGCGCGGGGGGGCACACTGAAGCTTTCTTT.

Ten or more counts support this clonotype. This chain connects TRBV7-6 to TRBJ1-2; D not certain. CDR1 and CDR2 (germline): SGHVS, FNYEAQ. Between the trimmed V and J ends, which lost 3 bases and 4 bases, there was a span of 9 bases. The CDR3 has 13 residues. The CDR3, as DNA: TGTGCCAGCAGCTTTTCCAGATTCTATGGCTACACCTTC. It yields the protein CASSFSRFYGYTF.